The clone carrying this TCR beta chain has a count of ten or more. The data originate from a study of breast tumors, draining lymph nodes, adjacent tissues. Breast cancer patients provided tissue from their axillary draining lymph nodes. TCRdb re-analysed the multiplex PCR reads in MiXCR, keeping a single row per CDR3 protein. This sample has about 110,000 distinct CDR3 sequences, with more than 25% found just once. The CDR3 contains 13 residues. Germline CDR1 is MNHEY and CDR2 is SMNVEV (reference sequence). Unmatched junction bases numbered 0, after V lost 2 bases and J lost 3 bases. V is TRBV27 and J is TRBJ2-7; 8 nucleotides align to TRBD2. The sample taken for sequencing was axillary lymph node tissue. The clonotype was recovered from a female donor with breast cancer. Some clones in this sample may be carry-over from other donors' samples. The CDR3 loop is CASSLLAGYEQYF. CDR3 in DNA: TGTGCCAGCAGTTTACTAGCGGGCTACGAGCAGTACTTC.